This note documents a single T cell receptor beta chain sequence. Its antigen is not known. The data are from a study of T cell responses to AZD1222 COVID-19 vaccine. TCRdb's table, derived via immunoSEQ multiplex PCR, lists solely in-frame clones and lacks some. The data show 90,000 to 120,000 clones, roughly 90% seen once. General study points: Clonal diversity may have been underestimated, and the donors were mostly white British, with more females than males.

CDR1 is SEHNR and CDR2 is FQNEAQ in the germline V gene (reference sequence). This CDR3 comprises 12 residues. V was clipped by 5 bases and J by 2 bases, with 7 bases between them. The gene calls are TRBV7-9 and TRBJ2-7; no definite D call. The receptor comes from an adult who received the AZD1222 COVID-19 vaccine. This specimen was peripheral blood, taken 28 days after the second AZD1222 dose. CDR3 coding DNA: TGTGCCAGCAGCCCCCTCCCCTACGAGCAGTACTTC. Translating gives CASSPLPYEQYF.